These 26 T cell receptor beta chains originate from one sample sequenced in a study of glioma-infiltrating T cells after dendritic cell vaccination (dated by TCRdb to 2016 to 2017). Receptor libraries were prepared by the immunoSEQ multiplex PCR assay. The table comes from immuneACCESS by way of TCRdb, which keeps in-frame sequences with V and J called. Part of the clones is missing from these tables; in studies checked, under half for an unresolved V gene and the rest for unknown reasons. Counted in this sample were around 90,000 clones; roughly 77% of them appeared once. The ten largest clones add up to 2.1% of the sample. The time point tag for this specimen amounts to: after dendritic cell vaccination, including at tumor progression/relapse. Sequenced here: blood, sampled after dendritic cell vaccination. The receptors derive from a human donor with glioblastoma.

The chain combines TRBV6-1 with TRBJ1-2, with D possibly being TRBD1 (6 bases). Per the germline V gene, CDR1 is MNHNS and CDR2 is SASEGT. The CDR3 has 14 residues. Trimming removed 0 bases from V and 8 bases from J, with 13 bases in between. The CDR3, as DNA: TGTGCCAGCAGTGAAGCAGGGGGATCGAGCGGCTACACCTTC. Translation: CASSEAGGSSGYTF.

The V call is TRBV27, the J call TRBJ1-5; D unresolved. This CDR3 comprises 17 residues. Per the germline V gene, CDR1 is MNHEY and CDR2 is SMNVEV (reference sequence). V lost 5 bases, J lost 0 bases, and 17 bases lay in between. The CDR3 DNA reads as TGTGCCAGCAGTCTTCGACTCGACGGATATAGCAATCAGCCCCAGCATTTT. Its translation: CASSLRLDGYSNQPQHF.

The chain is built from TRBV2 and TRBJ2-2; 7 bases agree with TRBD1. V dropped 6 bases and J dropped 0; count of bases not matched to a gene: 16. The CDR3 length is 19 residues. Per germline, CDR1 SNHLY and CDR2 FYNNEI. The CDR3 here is CASRTNSGTADANTGELFF. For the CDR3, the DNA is TGTGCCAGCAGAACCAACTCCGGGACAGCCGACGCGAACACCGGGGAGCTGTTTTTT.

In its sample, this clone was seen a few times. CDR3 loop: CASNAGQVGNQPQHF. CDR3 nucleotides: TGTGCCAGTAACGCGGGACAGGTGGGAAATCAGCCCCAGCATTTT. This chain connects TRBV19 to TRBJ1-5, with TRBD1 identical over 8 bases. The length of the CDR3 is 15 residues. Germline CDR1 reads LNHDA; CDR2 reads SQIVND (reference sequence). V lost 7 bases and J lost 4; bases outside the gene matches: 9.

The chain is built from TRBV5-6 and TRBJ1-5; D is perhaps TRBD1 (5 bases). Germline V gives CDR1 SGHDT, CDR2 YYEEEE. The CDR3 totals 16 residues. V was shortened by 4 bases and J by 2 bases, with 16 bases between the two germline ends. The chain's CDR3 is CASSLGGGWGNQPQHF. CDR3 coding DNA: TGTGCCAGCAGCCTCGGGGGGGGGTGGGGCAATCAGCCCCAGCATTTT.

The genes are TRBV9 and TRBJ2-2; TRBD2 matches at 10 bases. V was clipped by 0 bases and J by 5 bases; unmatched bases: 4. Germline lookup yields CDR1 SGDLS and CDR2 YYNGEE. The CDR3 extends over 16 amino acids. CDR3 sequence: CASSVVGSGGTGELFF. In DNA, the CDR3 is TGTGCCAGCAGCGTAGTTGGTAGCGGGGGGACCGGGGAGCTGTTTTTT.

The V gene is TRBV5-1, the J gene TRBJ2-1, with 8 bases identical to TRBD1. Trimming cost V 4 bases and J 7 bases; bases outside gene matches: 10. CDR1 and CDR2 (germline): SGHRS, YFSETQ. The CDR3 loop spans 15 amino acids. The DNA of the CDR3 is TGCGCCAGCAGCCGATCACAGGGGGGAGTGAATGAGCAGTTCTTC. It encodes CASSRSQGGVNEQFF. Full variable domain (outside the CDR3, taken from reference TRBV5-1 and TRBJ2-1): KAGVTQTPRYLIKTRGQQVTLSCSPISGHRSVSWYQQTPGQGLQFLFEYFSETQRNKGNFPGRFSGRQFSNSRSEMNVSTLELGDSALYLCASSRSQGGVNEQFFGPGTRLTVL.

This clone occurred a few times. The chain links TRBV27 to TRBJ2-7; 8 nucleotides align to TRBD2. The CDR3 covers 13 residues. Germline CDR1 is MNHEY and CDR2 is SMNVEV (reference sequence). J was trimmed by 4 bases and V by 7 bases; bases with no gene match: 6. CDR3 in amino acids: CASTPGGHYEQYF. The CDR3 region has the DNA TGTGCCAGCACCCCGGGGGGGCATTACGAGCAGTACTTC.

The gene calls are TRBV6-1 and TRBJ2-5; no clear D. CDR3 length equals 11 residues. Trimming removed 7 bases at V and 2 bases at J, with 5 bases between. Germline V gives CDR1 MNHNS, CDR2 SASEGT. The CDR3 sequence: CASTRQETQYF. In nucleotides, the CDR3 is TGTGCCAGCACCAGACAAGAGACCCAGTACTTC.

CDR3 amino acids: CATSRVAGWNTEAFF. CDR3 bases: TGTGCCACCAGCAGAGTGGCAGGGTGGAACACTGAAGCTTTCTTT. V gene TRBV15 combines with J gene TRBJ1-1; possible D gene TRBD1, 5 bases. This CDR3 comprises 15 residues. The V end was cut by 1 base, the J end by 1 base, with 10 bases between. Germline CDR1 and CDR2: LNHNV and YYDKDF (reference sequence).

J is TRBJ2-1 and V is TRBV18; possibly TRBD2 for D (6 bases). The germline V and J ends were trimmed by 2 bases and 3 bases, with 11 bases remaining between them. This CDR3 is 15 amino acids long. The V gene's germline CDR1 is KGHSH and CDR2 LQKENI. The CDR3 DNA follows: TGTGCCAGCTCACCAGTGGCCGGGGGCTACAATGAGCAGTTCTTC. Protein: CASSPVAGGYNEQFF.

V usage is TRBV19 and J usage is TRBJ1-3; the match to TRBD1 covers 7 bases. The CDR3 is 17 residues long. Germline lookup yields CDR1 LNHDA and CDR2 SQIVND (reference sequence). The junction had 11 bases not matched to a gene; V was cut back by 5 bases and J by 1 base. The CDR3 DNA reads TGTGCCAGTAGTGCGGGGCAGGGGGTAGGGTCTGGAAACACCATATATTTT. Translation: CASSAGQGVGSGNTIYF.

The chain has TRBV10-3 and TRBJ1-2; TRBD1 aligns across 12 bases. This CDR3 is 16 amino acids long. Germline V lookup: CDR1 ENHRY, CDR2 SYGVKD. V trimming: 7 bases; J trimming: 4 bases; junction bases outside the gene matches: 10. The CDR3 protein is CAITPGQGAGGYGYTF. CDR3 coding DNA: TGTGCCATCACTCCGGGACAGGGGGCTGGAGGCTATGGCTACACCTTC.

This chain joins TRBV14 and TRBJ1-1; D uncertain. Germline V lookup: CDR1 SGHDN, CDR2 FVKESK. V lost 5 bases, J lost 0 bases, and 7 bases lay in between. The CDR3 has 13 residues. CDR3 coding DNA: TGTGCCAGCAGCGCAACAATGAACACTGAAGCTTTCTTT. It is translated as CASSATMNTEAFF.

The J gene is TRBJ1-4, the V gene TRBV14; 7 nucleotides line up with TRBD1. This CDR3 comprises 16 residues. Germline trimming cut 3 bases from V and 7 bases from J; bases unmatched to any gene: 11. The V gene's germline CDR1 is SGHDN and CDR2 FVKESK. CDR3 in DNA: TGTGCCAGCAGCCAGAAAGTAGGGGGCACAAGTGAAAAACTGTTTTTT. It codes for CASSQKVGGTSEKLFF. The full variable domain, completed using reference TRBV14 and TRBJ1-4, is EAGVTQFPSHSVIEKGQTVTLRCDPISGHDNLYWYRRVMGKEIKFLLHFVKESKQDESGMPNNRFLAERTGGTYSTLKVQPAELEDSGVYFCASSQKVGGTSEKLFFGSGTQLSVL.

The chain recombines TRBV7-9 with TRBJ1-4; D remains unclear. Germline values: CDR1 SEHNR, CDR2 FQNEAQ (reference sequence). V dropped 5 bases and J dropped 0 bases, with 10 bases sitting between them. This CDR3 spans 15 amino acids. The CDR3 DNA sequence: TGTGCCAGCAGCCCCCAAGTAGCAACTAATGAAAAACTGTTTTTT. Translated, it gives CASSPQVATNEKLFF. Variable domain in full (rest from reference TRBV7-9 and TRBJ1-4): DTGVSQNPRHKITKRGQNVTFRCDPISEHNRLYWYRQTLGQGPEFLTYFQNEAQLEKSRLLSDRFSAERPKGSFSTLEIQRTEQGDSAMYLCASSPQVATNEKLFFGSGTQLSVL.

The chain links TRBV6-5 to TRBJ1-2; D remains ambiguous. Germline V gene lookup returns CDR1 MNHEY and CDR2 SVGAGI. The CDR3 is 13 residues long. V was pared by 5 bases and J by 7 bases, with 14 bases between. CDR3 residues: CASSILGASGYTF. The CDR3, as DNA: TGTGCCAGCAGTATCCTCGGTGCTTCTGGCTACACCTTC.

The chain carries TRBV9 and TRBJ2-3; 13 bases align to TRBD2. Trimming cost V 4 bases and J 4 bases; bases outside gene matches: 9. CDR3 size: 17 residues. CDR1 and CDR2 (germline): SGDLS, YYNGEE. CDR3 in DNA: TGTGCCAGCAGCCCCCGGACTAGCGGGAGATTCGCAGATACGCAGTATTTT. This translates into CASSPRTSGRFADTQYF.

This chain's CDR3 is CASSYSWTGFNEKLFF. CDR3 DNA sequence: TGTGCCAGCAGTTACTCCTGGACAGGCTTTAATGAAAAACTGTTTTTT. The chain employs TRBV6-5 and TRBJ1-4, with 7 bases lining up with TRBD1. CDR3 length: 16 amino acids. Germline values: CDR1 MNHEY, CDR2 SVGAGI. J was trimmed by 4 bases and V by 0 bases; bases with no gene match: 5.

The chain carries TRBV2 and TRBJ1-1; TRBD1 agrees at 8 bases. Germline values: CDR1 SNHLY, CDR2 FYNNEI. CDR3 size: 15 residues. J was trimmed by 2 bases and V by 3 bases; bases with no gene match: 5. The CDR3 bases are TGTGCCAGCAGTGAGCAGGGGGCGGGTAACACTGAAGCTTTCTTT. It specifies CASSEQGAGNTEAFF.

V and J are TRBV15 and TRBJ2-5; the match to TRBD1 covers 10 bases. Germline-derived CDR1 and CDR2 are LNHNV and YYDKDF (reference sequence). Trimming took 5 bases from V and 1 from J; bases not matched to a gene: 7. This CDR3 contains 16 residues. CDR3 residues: CATSQWTGGFQETQYF. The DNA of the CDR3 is TGTGCCACCAGCCAATGGACAGGGGGATTCCAAGAGACCCAGTACTTC.

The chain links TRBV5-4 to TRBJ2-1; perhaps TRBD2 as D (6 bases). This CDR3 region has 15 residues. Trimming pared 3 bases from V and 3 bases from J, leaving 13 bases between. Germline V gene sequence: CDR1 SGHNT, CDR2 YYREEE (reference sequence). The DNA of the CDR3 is TGTGCCAGCAGCTCACCTAGCGCGGACTACAATGAGCAGTTCTTC. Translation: CASSSPSADYNEQFF. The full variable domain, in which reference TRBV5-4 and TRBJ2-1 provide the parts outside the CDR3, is ETGVTQSPTHLIKTRGQQVTLRCSSQSGHNTVSWYQQALGQGPQFIFQYYREEENGRGNFPPRFSGLQFPNYSSELNVNALELDDSALYLCASSSPSADYNEQFFGPGTRLTVL.

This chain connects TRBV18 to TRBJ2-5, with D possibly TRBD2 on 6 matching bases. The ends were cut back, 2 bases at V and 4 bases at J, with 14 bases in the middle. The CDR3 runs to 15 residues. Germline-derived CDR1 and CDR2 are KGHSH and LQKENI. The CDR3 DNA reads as TGTGCCAGCTCACCAGGAGGGGCTTTTGCAGAGACCCAGTACTTC. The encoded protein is CASSPGGAFAETQYF. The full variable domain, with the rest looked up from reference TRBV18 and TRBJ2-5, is NAGVMQNPRHLVRRRGQEARLRCSPMKGHSHVYWYRQLPEEGLKFMVYLQKENIIDESGMPKERFSAEFPKEGPSILRIQQVVRGDSAAYFCASSPGGAFAETQYFGPGTRLLVL.

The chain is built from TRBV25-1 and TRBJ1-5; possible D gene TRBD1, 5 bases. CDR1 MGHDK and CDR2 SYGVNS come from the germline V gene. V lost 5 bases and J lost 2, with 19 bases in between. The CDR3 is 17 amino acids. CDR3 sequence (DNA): TGTGCCAGCAGTCCCGGAGGGCAGGGCGCGGGCAATCAGCCCCAGCATTTT. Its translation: CASSPGGQGAGNQPQHF.

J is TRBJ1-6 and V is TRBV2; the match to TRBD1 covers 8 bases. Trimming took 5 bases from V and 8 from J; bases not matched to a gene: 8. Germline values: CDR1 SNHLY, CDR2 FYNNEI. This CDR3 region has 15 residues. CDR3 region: CASSNRGMRDSPLHF. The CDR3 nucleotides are TGTGCCAGCAGTAACAGGGGGATGAGGGATTCACCCCTCCACTTT. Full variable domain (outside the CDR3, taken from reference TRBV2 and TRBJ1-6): EPEVTQTPSHQVTQMGQEVILRCVPISNHLYFYWYRQILGQKVEFLVSFYNNEISEKSEIFDDQFSVERPDGSNFTLKIRSTKLEDSAMYFCASSNRGMRDSPLHFGNGTRLTVT.

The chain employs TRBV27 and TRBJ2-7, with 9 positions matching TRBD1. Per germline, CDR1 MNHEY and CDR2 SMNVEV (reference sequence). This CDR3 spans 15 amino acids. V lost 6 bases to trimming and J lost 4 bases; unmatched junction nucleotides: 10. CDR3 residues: CASRPNRDREYEQYV. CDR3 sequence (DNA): TGTGCCAGCAGACCAAACAGGGACAGGGAATACGAGCAGTACGTC.